These 9 T cell receptor beta chains were all obtained from the same sample, sequenced in a study of blood T cell repertoires in COVID-19. Generated by immunoSEQ multiplex PCR, the TCRdb table keeps only in-frame clones and is missing some. The sample yields approximately 170,000 clones, 80% to 90% seen once. The specimen sequenced was peripheral blood. The receptors stem from a man between 18 and 29 years old who had recovered from COVID-19.

The chain links TRBV6-6 to TRBJ1-1; the match to TRBD1 covers 8 bases. The CDR3 is 14 amino acids. Germline lookup yields CDR1 MNHNY and CDR2 SVGAGI (reference sequence). With 7 bases clipped from V and 7 bases from J, the junction kept 11 bases outside the gene matches. Here the CDR3 DNA reads TGTGCCAGCACCGACCAGGGGGCTTGGAGTGAAGCTTTCTTT. Its protein is CASTDQGAWSEAFF.

V is TRBV11-2 and J is TRBJ2-3; a possible D gene is TRBD1 (6 bases). Germline CDR1 SGHAT, CDR2 FQNNGV. The CDR3 length is 14 residues. Trimming left V 6 bases short and J 1 base short, with 11 bases between. This CDR3 reads CASSQEGGTDTQYF. The CDR3 nucleotides read TGTGCCAGCAGTCAAGAGGGGGGCACAGATACGCAGTATTTT. The whole variable domain, filled in from reference TRBV11-2 and TRBJ2-3, reads EAGVAQSPRYKIIEKRQSVAFWCNPISGHATLYWYQQILGQGPKLLIQFQNNGVVDDSQLPKDRFSAERLKGVDSTLKIQPAKLEDSAVYLCASSQEGGTDTQYFGPGTRLTVL.

The CDR3 reads CASSSGHLTEAFF. Written as DNA, the CDR3 is TGTGCCAGCAGCTCGGGACACCTCACTGAAGCTTTCTTT. This chain uses TRBV13 with TRBJ1-1; D is perhaps TRBD1 (6 bases). This CDR3 has 13 residues. Trimming removed 4 bases from V and 4 bases from J, with 10 bases in between. Germline V gene sequence: CDR1 PRHDT, CDR2 FYEKMQ (reference sequence).

This chain joins TRBV2 and TRBJ2-7; possible D gene TRBD1, 5 bases. The CDR3 loop spans 13 amino acids. CDR1 and CDR2 (germline): SNHLY, FYNNEI. V lost 8 bases to trimming and J lost 1 base, with 12 bases between them. The CDR3 region is CASLAGRSYEQYF. The DNA for the CDR3 is TGTGCCAGCTTGGCAGGGCGTTCCTACGAGCAGTACTTC.

The V call is TRBV27, the J call TRBJ2-3; 8 nucleotides line up with TRBD2. This CDR3 spans 16 amino acids. Germline V lookup: CDR1 MNHEY, CDR2 SMNVEV (reference sequence). V lost 5 bases, J lost 7 bases, and 14 bases stayed unmatched. CDR3 DNA: TGTGCCAGCAGTGCTTTTCGGCGGGAGGCCCTTTATACGCAGTATTTT. It codes for CASSAFRREALYTQYF.

The chain carries TRBV18 and TRBJ2-1, with TRBD2 matching over 13 bases. Germline values: CDR1 KGHSH, CDR2 LQKENI. Trimming removed 5 bases from V and 8 bases from J; junction bases left unmatched: 9. The CDR3 is 16 amino acids. CDR3 nucleotide sequence: TGTGCCAGCTCATTGAGGGGGACTAGCGGGGTCGATGAGCAGTTCTTC. This sequence encodes CASSLRGTSGVDEQFF.

The genes are TRBV28 and TRBJ1-3; the match to TRBD1 covers 7 bases. The CDR3 is 14 amino acids. V shed 6 bases and J 1 base; nucleotides not matched to a gene: 3. CDR1 and CDR2 (germline): MDHEN, SYDVKM. Written as DNA, the CDR3 is TGTGCCAGCAGGCGACAGGGTTCTGGAAACACCATATATTTT. The encoded protein is CASRRQGSGNTIYF.

The J gene is TRBJ2-2, the V gene TRBV7-2, with D perhaps TRBD2 (6 bases). The CDR3 has 15 amino acids. Trimming took 0 bases from V and 1 from J, leaving 6 bases between them. Germline-derived CDR1 and CDR2 are SGHTA and FQGNSA. The CDR3 protein is CASSLAGGNTGELFF. The CDR3, as DNA: TGTGCCAGCAGCTTAGCGGGAGGGAACACCGGGGAGCTGTTTTTT. Supplemented by reference TRBV7-2 and TRBJ2-2, the full variable domain reads GAGVSQSPSNKVTEKGKDVELRCDPISGHTALYWYRQSLGQGLEFLIYFQGNSAPDKSGLPSDRFSAERTGGSVSTLTIQRTQQEDSAVYLCASSLAGGNTGELFFGEGSRLTVL.

In its sample, this clone was seen once. This chain links TRBV11-2 with TRBJ2-3; 7 bases are a match to TRBD2. The CDR3 is 14 residues long. The V gene end was trimmed by 4 bases and the J gene end by 3 bases; junction bases not matched to a gene: 4. Germline loops: CDR1 SGHAT, CDR2 FQNNGV. In nucleotides, the CDR3 is TGTGCCAGCAGCTGGGAGGGGTGGACAGATACGCAGTATTTT. Its protein product is CASSWEGWTDTQYF.